These 14 T cell receptor beta chains originate from one sample sequenced in a study of cytomegalovirus exposure and HLA in healthy donors. PCR used 60 Vbeta primers and 13 Jbeta primers. Assay: immunoSEQ multiplex PCR; the TCRdb copy retains only in-frame clones and omits some. The sample yields approximately 100,000 clones, 74% seen once. Material: PBMCs. The source is a male donor in good health and CMV-seronegative.

The chain couples TRBV5-1 to TRBJ2-5, with D maybe TRBD2 (6 bases). Trimming cost V 0 bases and J 5 bases, with 11 bases left between them. In germline, CDR1 is SGHRS, CDR2 YFSETQ. This CDR3 is built from 14 residues. The CDR3 loop is CASSLDVGGETQYF. CDR3 nucleotides: TGCGCCAGCAGCTTGGACGTGGGGGGTGAGACCCAGTACTTC. The variable domain in full, completed from reference TRBV5-1 and TRBJ2-5, reads KAGVTQTPRYLIKTRGQQVTLSCSPISGHRSVSWYQQTPGQGLQFLFEYFSETQRNKGNFPGRFSGRQFSNSRSEMNVSTLELGDSALYLCASSLDVGGETQYFGPGTRLLVL.

The chain couples TRBV27 to TRBJ1-2; 7 nucleotides match TRBD1. The CDR3 loop spans 15 amino acids. The V gene's germline CDR1 is MNHEY and CDR2 SMNVEV (reference sequence). The V segment lost 2 bases and the J segment 7 bases; nucleotides outside the gene matches: 10. CDR3 loop: CASSLEGQTTGGYTF. CDR3 DNA: TGTGCCAGCAGTTTAGAGGGACAGACAACGGGTGGCTACACCTTC.

The chain employs TRBV2 and TRBJ2-7; a possible D gene is TRBD1 (6 bases). This CDR3 spans 12 amino acids. Germline V gene sequence: CDR1 SNHLY, CDR2 FYNNEI. V lost 8 bases and J lost 2, with 10 bases in between. Here the CDR3 reads CASSRTAYEQYF. The CDR3 DNA follows: TGTGCCAGCTCGCGGACAGCCTACGAGCAGTACTTC.

This sequence joins TRBV7-2 and TRBJ2-7, with 8 nucleotides matching TRBD1. Germline CDR1 is SGHTA and CDR2 is FQGNSA. V was pared by 5 bases and J by 3 bases, with 9 bases of the junction left unmatched. The CDR3 has 15 amino acids. As DNA, the CDR3 is TGTGCCAGCAGCCCCGGACAGGGTAGCTTCTACGAGCAGTACTTC. Residues: CASSPGQGSFYEQYF.

The V gene is TRBV5-1, the J gene TRBJ1-4; no reliable D call. This CDR3 is built from 11 residues. Per the germline V gene, CDR1 is SGHRS and CDR2 is YFSETQ. The germline V and J ends were trimmed by 4 bases and 4 bases, with 2 bases remaining between them. CDR3 nucleotide sequence: TGCGCCAGCAGCCATAATGAAAAACTGTTTTTT. It yields the protein CASSHNEKLFF.

The chain is built from TRBV6-1 and TRBJ2-5, with 10 bases identical to TRBD1. V lost 7 bases to trimming and J lost 4 bases; unmatched junction nucleotides: 6. This CDR3 is 14 amino acids long. Germline CDR1 is MNHNS and CDR2 is SASEGT. CDR3 residues: CASTTTGGRETQYF. The CDR3 region has the DNA TGTGCCAGCACCACGACAGGGGGCAGAGAGACCCAGTACTTC.

The V gene is TRBV5-4, the J gene TRBJ1-2; TRBD1 matches at 7 bases. Germline values: CDR1 SGHNT, CDR2 YYREEE (reference sequence). This CDR3 has 13 residues. Trimming cost V 0 bases and J 8 bases; bases outside gene matches: 4. The CDR3: CASSLETGPGYTF. The CDR3 DNA sequence: TGTGCCAGCAGCTTGGAGACAGGGCCCGGCTACACCTTC.

V gene TRBV7-8 combines with J gene TRBJ1-4, with no clear D. This CDR3 is built from 14 residues. CDR1 SGHVS and CDR2 FQNEAQ come from the germline V gene. V lost 2 bases to trimming and J lost 4 bases, with 8 bases between them. CDR3 in DNA: TGTGCCAGCAGCTTACGGGATTTTAATGAAAAACTGTTTTTT. Protein product: CASSLRDFNEKLFF. The whole variable domain, filled in from reference TRBV7-8 and TRBJ1-4, reads GAGVSQSPRYKVAKRGQDVALRCDPISGHVSLFWYQQALGQGPEFLTYFQNEAQLDKSGLPSDRFFAERPEGSVSTLKIQRTQQEDSAVYLCASSLRDFNEKLFFGSGTQLSVL.

The chain uses TRBV13 and TRBJ2-3, with 8 nucleotides matching TRBD1. The CDR3 extends over 16 amino acids. Germline V gene data show CDR1 as PRHDT and CDR2 as FYEKMQ (reference sequence). The V and J ends lost 4 bases and 5 bases, in that order; junction bases with no gene match: 11. In DNA form, the CDR3 reads TGTGCCAGCAGCTCGGGGACAGGAATAATTGAAGATACGCAGTATTTT. Amino acids: CASSSGTGIIEDTQYF.

Concerning this clone: The germline gene is not matched at one end of the junction; a read error may be the cause. The chain has TRBV25-1 and TRBJ1-1; D ambiguous. This CDR3 comprises 12 residues. In germline, CDR1 is MGHDK, CDR2 SYGVNS. This CDR3 reads CASSVSIGLQVF. CDR3 in DNA: TGTGCCAGCAGTGTATCAATTGGGCTGCAAGTCTTT.

The rearrangement links TRBV7-3 to TRBJ2-1, with 10 bases aligning to TRBD2. This CDR3 has 17 amino acids. Germline V CDR1 and CDR2: SGHTA, FQGTGA. The junction had 6 bases not matched to a gene; V was cut back by 0 bases and J by 4 bases. The CDR3 is CASSLTSASGRYNEQFF. The CDR3 region has the DNA TGTGCCAGCAGCTTAACGTCGGCTAGCGGGAGATACAATGAGCAGTTCTTC.

The genes are TRBV4-3 and TRBJ2-5; 9 positions match TRBD1. Germline-derived CDR1 and CDR2 are LGHNA and YSLEER. The CDR3 is 16 residues long. The ends lost 4 bases at V and 4 bases at J; junction bases unmatched: 10. The CDR3 is CASSPAPQGAGETQYF. For the CDR3, the DNA is TGCGCCAGCAGCCCAGCTCCACAGGGGGCTGGAGAGACCCAGTACTTC.

V gene TRBV5-4 combines with J gene TRBJ2-1; D remains ambiguous. Trimming left V 0 bases short and J 5 bases short, with 12 bases between. The CDR3 loop spans 15 amino acids. In germline, CDR1 is SGHNT, CDR2 YYREEE (reference sequence). The CDR3: CASSLGSPGHNEQFF. CDR3 in DNA: TGTGCCAGCAGCTTGGGATCACCAGGCCACAATGAGCAGTTCTTC.

This chain connects TRBV19 to TRBJ1-1, with TRBD1 as a possible D gene (5 bases). The CDR3 consists of 16 residues. V gave up 1 base and J gave up 7 bases, with 19 bases separating them. Germline V gene lookup returns CDR1 LNHDA and CDR2 SQIVND (reference sequence). This CDR3 reads CASSIVFRRVTDEAFF. CDR3 bases: TGTGCCAGTAGTATAGTTTTTCGCAGGGTTACCGATGAAGCTTTCTTT.